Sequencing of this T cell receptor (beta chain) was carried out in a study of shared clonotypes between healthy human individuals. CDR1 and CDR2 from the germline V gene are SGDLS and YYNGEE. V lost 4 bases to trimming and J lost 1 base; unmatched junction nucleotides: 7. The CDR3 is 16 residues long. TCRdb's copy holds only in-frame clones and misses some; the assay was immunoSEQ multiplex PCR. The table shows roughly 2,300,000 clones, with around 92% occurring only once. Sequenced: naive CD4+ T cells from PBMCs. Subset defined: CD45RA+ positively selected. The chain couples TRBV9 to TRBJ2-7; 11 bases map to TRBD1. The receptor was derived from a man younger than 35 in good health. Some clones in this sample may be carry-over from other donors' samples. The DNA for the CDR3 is TGTGCCAGCAGCAGAACGGGACAGGGGGGTTCCTACGAGCAGTACTTC. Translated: CASSRTGQGGSYEQYF. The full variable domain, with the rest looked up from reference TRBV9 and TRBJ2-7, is DSGVTQTPKHLITATGQRVTLRCSPRSGDLSVYWYQQSLDQGLQFLIQYYNGEERAKGNILERFSAQQFPDLHSELNLSSLELGDSALYFCASSRTGQGGSYEQYFGPGTRLTVT.